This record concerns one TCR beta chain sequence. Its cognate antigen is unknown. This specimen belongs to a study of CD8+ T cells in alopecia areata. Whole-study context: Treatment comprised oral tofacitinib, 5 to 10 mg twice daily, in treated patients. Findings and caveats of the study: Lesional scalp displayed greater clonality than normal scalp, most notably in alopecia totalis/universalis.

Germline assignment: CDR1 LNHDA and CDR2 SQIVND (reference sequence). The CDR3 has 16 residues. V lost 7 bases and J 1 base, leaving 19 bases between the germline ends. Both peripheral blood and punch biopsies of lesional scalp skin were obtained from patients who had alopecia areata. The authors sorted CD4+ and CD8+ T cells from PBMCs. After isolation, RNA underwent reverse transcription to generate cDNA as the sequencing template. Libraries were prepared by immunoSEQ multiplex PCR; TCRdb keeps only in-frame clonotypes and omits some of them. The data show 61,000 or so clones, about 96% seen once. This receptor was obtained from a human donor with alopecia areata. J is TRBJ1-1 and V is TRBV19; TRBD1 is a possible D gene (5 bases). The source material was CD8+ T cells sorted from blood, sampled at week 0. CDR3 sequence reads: CASISRSGRGNTEAFF. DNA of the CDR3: TGTGCCAGTATATCGCGTTCAGGGAGGGGGAACACTGAAGCTTTCTTT.